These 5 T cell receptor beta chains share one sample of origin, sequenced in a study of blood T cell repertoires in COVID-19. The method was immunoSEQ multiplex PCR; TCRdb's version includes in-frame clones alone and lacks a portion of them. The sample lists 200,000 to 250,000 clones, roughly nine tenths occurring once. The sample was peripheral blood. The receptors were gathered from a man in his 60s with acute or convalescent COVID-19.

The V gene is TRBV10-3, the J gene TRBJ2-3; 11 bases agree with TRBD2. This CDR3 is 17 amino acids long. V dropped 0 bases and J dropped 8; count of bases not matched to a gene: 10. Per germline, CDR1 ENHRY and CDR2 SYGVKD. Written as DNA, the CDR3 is TGTGCCATCAGTGAGTCGCGCTTTAGCGGGAGGGCCGGTACGCAGTATTTT. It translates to CAISESRFSGRAGTQYF.

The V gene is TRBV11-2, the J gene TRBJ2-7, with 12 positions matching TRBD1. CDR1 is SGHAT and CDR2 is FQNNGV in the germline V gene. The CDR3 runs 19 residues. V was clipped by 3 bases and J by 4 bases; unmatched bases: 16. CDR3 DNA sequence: TGTGCCAGCAGCTTTAGGGCACCCACTACGGGACAGGGGGCTTACGAGCAGTACTTC. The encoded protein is CASSFRAPTTGQGAYEQYF. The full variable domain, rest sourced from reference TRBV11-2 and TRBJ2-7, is EAGVAQSPRYKIIEKRQSVAFWCNPISGHATLYWYQQILGQGPKLLIQFQNNGVVDDSQLPKDRFSAERLKGVDSTLKIQPAKLEDSAVYLCASSFRAPTTGQGAYEQYFGPGTRLTVT.

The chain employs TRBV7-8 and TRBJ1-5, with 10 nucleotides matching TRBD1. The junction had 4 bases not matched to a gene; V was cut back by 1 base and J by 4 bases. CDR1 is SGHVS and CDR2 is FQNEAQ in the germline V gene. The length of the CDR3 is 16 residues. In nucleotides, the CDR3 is TGTGCCAGCAGCTTAGTTGGACAGGGGGTAAATCAGCCCCAGCATTTT. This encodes CASSLVGQGVNQPQHF.

The CDR3: CASSYSRRMNTGELFF. DNA for the CDR3: TGTGCCAGCAGTTACTCTCGGAGAATGAACACCGGGGAGCTGTTTTTT. V is TRBV6-2 or TRBV6-3 and J is TRBJ2-2; no reliable D call. The CDR3 spans 16 residues. V was trimmed by 0 bases and J by 1 base, leaving 9 bases between them. Germline CDR1 MNHEY, CDR2 SVGEGT.

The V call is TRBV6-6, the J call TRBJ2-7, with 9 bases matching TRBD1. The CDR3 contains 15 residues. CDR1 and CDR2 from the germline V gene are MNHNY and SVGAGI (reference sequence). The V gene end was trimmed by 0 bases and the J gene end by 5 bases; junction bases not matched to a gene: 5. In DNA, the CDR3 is TGTGCCAGCAGTTACTCGACAGGGGGTGTCGACGAGCAGTACTTC. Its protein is CASSYSTGGVDEQYF.